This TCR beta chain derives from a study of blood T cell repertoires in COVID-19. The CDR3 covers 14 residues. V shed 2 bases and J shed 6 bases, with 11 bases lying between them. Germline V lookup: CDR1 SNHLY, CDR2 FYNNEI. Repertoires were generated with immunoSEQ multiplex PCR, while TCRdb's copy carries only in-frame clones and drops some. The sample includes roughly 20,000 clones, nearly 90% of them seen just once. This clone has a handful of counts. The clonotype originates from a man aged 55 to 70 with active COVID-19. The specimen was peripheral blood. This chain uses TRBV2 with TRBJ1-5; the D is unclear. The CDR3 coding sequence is TGTGCCAGCAGTGAACCCCGGGAAAGTCAGCCCCAGCATTTT. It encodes CASSEPRESQPQHF.